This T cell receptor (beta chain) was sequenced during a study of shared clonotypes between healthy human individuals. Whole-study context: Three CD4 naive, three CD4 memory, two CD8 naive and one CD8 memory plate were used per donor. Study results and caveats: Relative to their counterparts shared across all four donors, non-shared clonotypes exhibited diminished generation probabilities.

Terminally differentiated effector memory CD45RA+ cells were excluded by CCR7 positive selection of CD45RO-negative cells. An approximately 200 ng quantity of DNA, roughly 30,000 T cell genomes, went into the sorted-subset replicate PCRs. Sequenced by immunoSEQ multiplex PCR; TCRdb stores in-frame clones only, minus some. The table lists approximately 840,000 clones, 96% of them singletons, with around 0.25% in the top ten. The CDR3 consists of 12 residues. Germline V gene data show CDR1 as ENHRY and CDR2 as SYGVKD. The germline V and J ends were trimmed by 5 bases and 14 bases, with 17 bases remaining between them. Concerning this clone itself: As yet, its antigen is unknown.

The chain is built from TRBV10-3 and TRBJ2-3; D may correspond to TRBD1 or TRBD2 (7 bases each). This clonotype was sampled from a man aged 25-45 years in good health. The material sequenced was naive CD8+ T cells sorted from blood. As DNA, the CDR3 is TGTGCCATCAGTCCCCAGGGGGAGGGCCCGTATTTT. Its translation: CAISPQGEGPYF.